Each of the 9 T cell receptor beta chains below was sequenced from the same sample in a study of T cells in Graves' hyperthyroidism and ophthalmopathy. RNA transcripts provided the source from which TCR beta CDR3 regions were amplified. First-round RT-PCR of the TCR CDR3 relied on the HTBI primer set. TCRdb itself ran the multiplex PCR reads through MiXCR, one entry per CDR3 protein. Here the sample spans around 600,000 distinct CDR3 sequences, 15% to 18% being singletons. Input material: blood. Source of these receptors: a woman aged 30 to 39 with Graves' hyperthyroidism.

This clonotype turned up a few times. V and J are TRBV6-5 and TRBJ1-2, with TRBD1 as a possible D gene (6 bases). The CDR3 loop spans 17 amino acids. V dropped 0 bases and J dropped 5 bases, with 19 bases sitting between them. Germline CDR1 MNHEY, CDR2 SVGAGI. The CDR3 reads CASSYSFLGAKRYGYTF. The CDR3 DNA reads TGTGCCAGCAGTTACTCGTTTCTGGGGGCGAAGAGATATGGCTACACCTTC.

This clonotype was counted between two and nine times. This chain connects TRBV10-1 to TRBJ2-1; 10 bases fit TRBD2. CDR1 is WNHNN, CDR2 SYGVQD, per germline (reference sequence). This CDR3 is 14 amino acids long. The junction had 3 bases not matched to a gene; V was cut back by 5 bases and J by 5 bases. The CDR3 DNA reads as TGCGCCAGCAGTCTGCTAGCGGGAGACAATGAGCAGTTCTTC. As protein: CASSLLAGDNEQFF.

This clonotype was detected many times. The CDR3 is CASTHTGTRGAFEQYF. The CDR3 DNA sequence: TGTGCCAGCACCCACACCGGGACTAGAGGTGCCTTCGAGCAGTACTTC. V gene TRBV6-2 or TRBV6-3 combines with J gene TRBJ2-7; the match to TRBD2 covers 8 bases. CDR1 MNHEY and CDR2 SVGEGT come from the germline V gene. V shed 7 bases, J shed 6 bases, and the junction held 17 bases outside the gene matches. The CDR3 contains 16 residues.

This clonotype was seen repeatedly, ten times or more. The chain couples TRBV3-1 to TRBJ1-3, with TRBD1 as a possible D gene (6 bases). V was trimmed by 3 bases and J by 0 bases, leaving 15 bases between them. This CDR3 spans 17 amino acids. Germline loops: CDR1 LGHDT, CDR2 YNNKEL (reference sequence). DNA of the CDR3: TGTGCCAGCAGCCAGCCGGGACACAGAGACTCTGGAAACACCATATATTTT. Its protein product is CASSQPGHRDSGNTIYF.

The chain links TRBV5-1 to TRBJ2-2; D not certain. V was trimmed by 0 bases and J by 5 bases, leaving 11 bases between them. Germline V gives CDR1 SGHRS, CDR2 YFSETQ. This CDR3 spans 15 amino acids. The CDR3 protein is CASSLGGVGTGELFF. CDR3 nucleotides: TGCGCCAGCAGCTTGGGAGGAGTTGGGACCGGGGAGCTGTTTTTT.

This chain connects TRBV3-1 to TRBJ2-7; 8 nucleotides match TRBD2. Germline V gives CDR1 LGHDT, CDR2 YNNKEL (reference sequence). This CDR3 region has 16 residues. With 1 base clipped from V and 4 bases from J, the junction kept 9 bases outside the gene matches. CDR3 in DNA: TGTGCCAGCAGCCAAGCACTCGTGGGACTAGGATACGAGCAGTACTTC. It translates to CASSQALVGLGYEQYF.

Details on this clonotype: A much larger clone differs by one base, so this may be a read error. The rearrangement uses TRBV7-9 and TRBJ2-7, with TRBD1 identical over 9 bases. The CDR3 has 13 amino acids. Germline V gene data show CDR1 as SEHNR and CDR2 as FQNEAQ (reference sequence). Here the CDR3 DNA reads TGTGCCGGCAGGGGGACAGGGAACTACGAGCAGTACTTC. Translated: CAGRGTGNYEQYF.

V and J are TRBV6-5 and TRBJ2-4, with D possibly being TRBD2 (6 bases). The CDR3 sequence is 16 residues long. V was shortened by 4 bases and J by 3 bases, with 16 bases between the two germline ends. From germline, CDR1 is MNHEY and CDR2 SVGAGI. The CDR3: CASSFSGDSGKNIQYF. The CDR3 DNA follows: TGTGCCAGCAGTTTCTCGGGAGATAGCGGCAAAAACATTCAGTACTTC.

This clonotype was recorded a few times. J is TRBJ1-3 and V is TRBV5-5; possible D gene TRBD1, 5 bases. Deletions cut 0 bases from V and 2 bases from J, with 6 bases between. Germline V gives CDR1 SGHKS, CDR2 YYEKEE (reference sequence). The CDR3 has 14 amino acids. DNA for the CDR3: TGTGCCAGCAGCTTGGTAGGGGCTGGAAACACCATATATTTT. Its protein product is CASSLVGAGNTIYF. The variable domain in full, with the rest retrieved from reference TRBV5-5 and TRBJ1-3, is DAGVTQSPTHLIKTRGQQVTLRCSPISGHKSVSWYQQVLGQGPQFIFQYYEKEERGRGNFPDRFSARQFPNYSSELNVNALLLGDSALYLCASSLVGAGNTIYFGEGSWLTVV.